Presented here are 16 T cell receptor beta chains from one specimen sequenced in a study of T cell repertoires in aging, cancer and after chemotherapy. Multiplex touch-down PCR with TRB-A/B primers amplified rearranged V-D-J TRB sequences. TCRdb redid the calling of the multiplex PCR reads with MiXCR, one entry per CDR3 protein. The sample includes over 650 distinct CDR3 sequences, roughly 20% of them seen just once. Peripheral blood genomic DNA, not sorted cells or RNA, was the template. The source material was blood. These receptor sequences come from a human donor in good health.

The chain uses TRBV29-1 and TRBJ1-2, with 11 bases lining up with TRBD1. V trimming: 4 bases; J trimming: 3 bases; junction bases outside the gene matches: 4. This CDR3 is built from 14 residues. Germline assignment: CDR1 SQVTM and CDR2 ANQGSEA. CDR3 sequence: CSVGRTGGDYGYTF. The CDR3 bases are TGCAGCGTTGGCCGGACAGGGGGCGACTATGGCTACACCTTC.

The rearrangement uses TRBV7-6 and TRBJ1-5; D gene ambiguous. Per the germline V gene, CDR1 is SGHVS and CDR2 is FNYEAQ. Between the trimmed V and J ends, which lost 2 bases and 6 bases, there was a span of 5 bases. The CDR3 totals 12 residues. DNA for the CDR3: TGTGCCAGCAGCTTACCGAGTCAGCCCCAGCATTTT. Its protein product is CASSLPSQPQHF.

This clonotype has more than one count but fewer than ten. This chain uses TRBV7-9 with TRBJ1-1; D possibly corresponds to TRBD1 (6 bases). Germline CDR1 and CDR2: SEHNR and FQNEAQ (reference sequence). Trimming took off 3 bases at V and 8 bases at J, with 10 bases between the two ends. The CDR3 contains 12 residues. The CDR3 DNA is TGTGCCAGCAGCTTCGCCGGGGGCGAAGCTTTCTTT. Protein sequence: CASSFAGGEAFF.

By sample share, this clonotype is large. This chain joins TRBV29-1 and TRBJ2-3; 7 bases align to TRBD1. The CDR3 loop spans 12 amino acids. Germline V CDR1 and CDR2: SQVTM, ANQGSEA. Trimming removed 8 bases from V and 6 bases from J; junction bases left unmatched: 8. CDR3: CSSHRGPDTQYF. DNA of the CDR3: TGCAGCTCACACAGGGGACCTGATACGCAGTATTTT.

This clonotype is medium-sized by share. The rearrangement joins TRBV27 to TRBJ1-6, with a weak D call TRBD1 (6 bases). Trimming removed 11 bases from V and 6 bases from J, with 17 bases in between. Germline assignment: CDR1 MNHEY and CDR2 SMNVEV (reference sequence). The CDR3 has 14 residues. The CDR3 DNA is TGTGCCGCGGGGTGGGGGGGCTCTAATTCACCCCTCCACTTT. Protein: CAAGWGGSNSPLHF.

By proportion, this clonotype is medium-sized. The rearrangement links TRBV12-3 or TRBV12-4 to TRBJ2-1; 11 bases match TRBD2. CDR3 length: 17 amino acids. Trimming at V came to 6 bases and at J to 3 bases, leaving 10 bases not matched to a gene. CDR3 region: CASSTTSGTGIYNEQFF. CDR3 DNA: TGTGCCAGCAGCACGACTAGCGGGACGGGAATCTACAATGAGCAGTTCTTC.

This clonotype turned up a few times. The rearrangement uses TRBV21-1 and TRBJ2-7; TRBD2, the table's D call, was not compared with the DNA. TRBV21-1 is marked as a pseudogene. The CDR3 is 16 residues long. The CDR3 is CASSLQGLAGVDEQYF. The CDR3 DNA reads TGTGCCAGCAGTCTTCAGGGGTTAGCGGGAGTTGACGAGCAGTACTTC.

CDR3 sequence reads: CASYGTRISYNEQFF. DNA for the CDR3: TGTGCCAGCTACGGGACTAGAATATCCTACAATGAGCAGTTCTTC. This rearrangement joins TRBV6-5 to TRBJ2-1; 8 bases are a match to TRBD2. Germline lookup yields CDR1 MNHEY and CDR2 SVGAGI. The CDR3 length is 15 residues. V lost 8 bases, J lost 1 base, and 7 bases stayed unmatched.

In its sample, this clonotype is medium-sized (0.01 to 0.1%). The chain uses TRBV5-4 and TRBJ2-1, with D possibly called TRBD1 or TRBD2 (5 bases each). Germline V lookup: CDR1 SGHNT, CDR2 YYREEE (reference sequence). V lost 3 bases to trimming and J lost 7 bases, with 14 bases between them. The CDR3 extends over 14 amino acids. The CDR3 region has the DNA TGTGCCAGCAGCTCGGGACCCACCGTGAATGAGCAGTTCTTC. This translates into CASSSGPTVNEQFF. Filled out from reference TRBV5-4 and TRBJ2-1, the complete variable domain reads ETGVTQSPTHLIKTRGQQVTLRCSSQSGHNTVSWYQQALGQGPQFIFQYYREEENGRGNFPPRFSGLQFPNYSSELNVNALELDDSALYLCASSSGPTVNEQFFGPGTRLTVL.

The rearrangement links TRBV6-5 to TRBJ1-1; D is perhaps TRBD1 (6 bases). Germline CDR1 MNHEY, CDR2 SVGAGI. This CDR3 contains 14 residues. V lost 7 bases and J lost 6, with 18 bases in between. The CDR3, as DNA: TGTGCCAGCAAACGCGACGAGACAGGCGCTGAAGCTTTCTTT. It translates to CASKRDETGAEAFF.

This clonotype is large in the sample. V gene TRBV30 combines with J gene TRBJ1-1; D gene ambiguous. The CDR3 runs to 10 residues. The germline V gene encodes CDR1 GTSNPN and CDR2 SVGIG (reference sequence). DNA for the CDR3: TGTGCGCTAGAGGCTTTTGAAGCTTTCTTT. This translates into CALEAFEAFF. The full variable domain, in which reference TRBV30 and TRBJ1-1 provide the parts outside the CDR3, is SQTIHQWPATLVQPVGSPLSLECTVEGTSNPNLYWYRQAAGRGLQLLFYSVGIGQISSEVPQNLSASRPQDRQFILSSKKLLLSDSGFYLCALEAFEAFFGQGTRLTVV.

J is TRBJ1-2 and V is TRBV7-9; D gene uncertain. Germline assignment: CDR1 SEHNR and CDR2 FQNEAQ (reference sequence). The length of the CDR3 is 12 residues. The V gene lost 5 bases and the J gene lost 1 base, with 5 bases spanning the gap. This CDR3 is CASSPINYGYTF. CDR3 DNA sequence: TGTGCCAGCAGCCCTATTAACTATGGCTACACCTTC.

This clonotype is termed large. The chain has TRBV6-5 and TRBJ2-5; 8 bases agree with TRBD1. The CDR3 sequence is 13 residues long. Losses at the gene ends were 5 bases for V and 5 bases for J; bases not matched to a gene: 4. Per the germline V gene, CDR1 is MNHEY and CDR2 is SVGAGI. The CDR3 protein is CASSTGGWETQYF. In DNA form, the CDR3 reads TGTGCCAGCAGTACAGGGGGTTGGGAGACCCAGTACTTC.

This clonotype was counted once. The junction and the germline gene differ at one end; a read error may be behind it. The genes are TRBV5-6 and TRBJ1-2, with D maybe TRBD1 (6 bases). Germline CDR1 reads SGHDT; CDR2 reads YYEEEE. The CDR3 totals 13 residues. The CDR3 bases are TGCGCCAGCAGCCCCAGGGGACCTCGAGGCTACACCTTC. It codes for CASSPRGPRGYTF. The full variable domain, in which reference TRBV5-6 and TRBJ1-2 provide the parts outside the CDR3, is DAGVTQSPTHLIKTRGQQVTLRCSPKSGHDTVSWYQQALGQGPQFIFQYYEEEERQRGNFPDRFSGHQFPNYSSELNVNALLLGDSALYLCASSPRGPRGYTFGSGTRLTVV.

This clonotype was counted between two and nine times. V usage is TRBV7-7 and J usage is TRBJ2-2, with D tentatively TRBD2 (5 bases). CDR3 length: 13 amino acids. Germline V CDR1 and CDR2: SSHAT, FNYEAQ (reference sequence). Trimming pared 6 bases from V and 5 bases from J, leaving 10 bases between. The CDR3 protein is CASSSGETGELFF. The CDR3 nucleotides read TGTGCCAGCAGTTCCGGGGAGACCGGGGAGCTGTTTTTT.

This clonotype was detected a few times. The chain joins TRBV11-2 to TRBJ2-3; TRBD2 is a possible D gene (5 bases). This CDR3 region has 14 residues. Per the germline V gene, CDR1 is SGHAT and CDR2 is FQNNGV. V dropped 5 bases and J dropped 2 bases, with 11 bases sitting between them. CDR3 DNA sequence: TGTGCCAGCAGCCTCCGACTATTCACAGATACGCAGTATTTT. This translates into CASSLRLFTDTQYF. Looking up the rest from reference TRBV11-2 and TRBJ2-3 gives the full variable domain: EAGVAQSPRYKIIEKRQSVAFWCNPISGHATLYWYQQILGQGPKLLIQFQNNGVVDDSQLPKDRFSAERLKGVDSTLKIQPAKLEDSAVYLCASSLRLFTDTQYFGPGTRLTVL.